This TCR beta chain was documented in a study of CDR3 diversity in severe acne. TCRdb used MiXCR to reprocess the PCR reads, holding one entry per CDR3 protein. Of about 90,000 distinct CDR3 sequences detected, roughly half appear once; the ten largest clones hold 10%. The germline gives CDR1 MGHRA, CDR2 YSYEKL. V shed 4 bases, J shed 5 bases, and the junction held 10 bases outside the gene matches. There are 15 residues in the CDR3. What was sequenced was blood. This sequence was found in a male donor in good health, serving as a control. This sequence joins TRBV4-1 and TRBJ1-2, with 7 bases fitting TRBD1. CDR3 amino acids: CASSPPDRIIYGYTF. CDR3 sequence (DNA): TGCGCCAGCAGCCCTCCGGACAGGATCATATATGGCTACACCTTC.